The T cell receptor (beta chain) described here comes from a study of CD8 T cells in ankylosing spondylitis. The study's findings and limits: A number of the motif variants had already been described in reactive arthritis synovial fluid and blood. Made up of several highly homologous variants, a TCR beta motif appeared characteristic of ankylosing spondylitis blood. Disease-linked clones, CD8+, were relatively rare in peripheral blood. Significant enrichment of disease-linked clones was reportedly seen in matched ankylosing spondylitis synovial fluid.

One entry per CDR3 protein results from TCRdb running MiXCR on the 5' RACE reads. The sample lists some 220,000 distinct CDR3 sequences, roughly a tenth occurring once. This clonotype appeared a few times. Its specificity is unknown. This receptor was identified in a male donor with ankylosing spondylitis or in good health (not recorded which). Specimen: blood, either unsorted or a sorted T cell fraction (not recorded which).

The CDR3 coding sequence is TGCGCCAGCAGCGAAACAGGGGACACTGAAGCTTTCTTT. Translated: CASSETGDTEAFF. The chain couples TRBV5-1 to TRBJ1-1; TRBD1 aligns across 7 bases. This CDR3 has 13 residues. V lost 4 bases, J lost 3 bases, and 3 bases stayed unmatched. CDR1 and CDR2 (germline): SGHRS, YFSETQ.